This entry features one T cell receptor beta chain sequence. The data are from a study of CD8 T cells in Susac syndrome. This CDR3 spans 13 amino acids. CDR1 is SGDLS, CDR2 YYNGEE, per germline. The J segment lost 6 bases and the V segment lost 4 bases, leaving 6 bases of the junction unmatched. The RNA, about 0.5 to 1 ug, was put through reverse transcription using random hexamers. One entry per CDR3 protein results from TCRdb running MiXCR on the immunoSEQ multiplex PCR reads. This sample carries 95,000 to 150,000 distinct CDR3 sequences, roughly 94% of them seen once, and the ten largest clones take 0.25% to 0.3%.

The rearrangement joins TRBV9 to TRBJ1-1, with 7 bases lining up with TRBD1. The sequencing sample was made of CD8+ T cells from PBMCs. The sequence came from a human donor with Susac syndrome. The CDR3 loop is CASSPEGASEAFF. The CDR3 region has the DNA TGTGCCAGCAGCCCTGAGGGGGCCTCTGAAGCTTTCTTT. The complete variable domain, with remaining parts taken from reference TRBV9 and TRBJ1-1, reads DSGVTQTPKHLITATGQRVTLRCSPRSGDLSVYWYQQSLDQGLQFLIQYYNGEERAKGNILERFSAQQFPDLHSELNLSSLELGDSALYFCASSPEGASEAFFGQGTRLTVV.